Given below is one T cell receptor beta chain in context. Germline CDR1 MNHEY, CDR2 SMNVEV (reference sequence). Trimming stripped 10 bases from V and 0 bases from J, with 16 bases between. The CDR3 extends over 14 amino acids. Assay used: immunoSEQ multiplex PCR; TCRdb lists only in-frame clones, some missing. The data hold tens of thousands of clones, with approximately 81% observed a single time. This sample stems from a study of a mutant IDH1 vaccine in newly diagnosed glioma. Study information: Every participant had undergone radiotherapy, temozolomide, or both before, and most underwent both.

Sample time point: baseline, week 1 (first vaccination visit). Indicated treatment: pre-vaccination baseline after standard-of-care therapy. The source material was PBMCs, sampled from a glioma patient treated with radiotherapy, temozolomide or both. The sequence came from a man aged 18 to 29 with glioma. The rearrangement joins TRBV27 to TRBJ2-7; TRBD2 might be the D (5 bases). CDR3 coding DNA: TGTGCCACCACGCCGGGAAGAGGCTCCTACGAGCAGTACTTC. Translated, it gives CATTPGRGSYEQYF.